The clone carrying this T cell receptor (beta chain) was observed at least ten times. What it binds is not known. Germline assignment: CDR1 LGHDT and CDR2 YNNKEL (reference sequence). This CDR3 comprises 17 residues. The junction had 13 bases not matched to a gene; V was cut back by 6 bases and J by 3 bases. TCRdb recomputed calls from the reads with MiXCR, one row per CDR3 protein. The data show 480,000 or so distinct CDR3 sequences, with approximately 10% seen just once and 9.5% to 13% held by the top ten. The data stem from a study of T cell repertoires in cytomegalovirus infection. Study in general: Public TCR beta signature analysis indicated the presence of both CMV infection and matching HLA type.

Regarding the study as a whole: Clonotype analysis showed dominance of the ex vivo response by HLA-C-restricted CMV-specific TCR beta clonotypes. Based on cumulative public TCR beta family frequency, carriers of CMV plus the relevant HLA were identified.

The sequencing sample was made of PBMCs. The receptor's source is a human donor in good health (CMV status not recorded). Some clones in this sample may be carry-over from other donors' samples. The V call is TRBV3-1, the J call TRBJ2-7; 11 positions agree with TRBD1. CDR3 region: CASSNEIGQGAYYEQYF. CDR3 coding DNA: TGTGCCAGCAGTAACGAAATCGGACAGGGGGCATACTACGAGCAGTACTTC.